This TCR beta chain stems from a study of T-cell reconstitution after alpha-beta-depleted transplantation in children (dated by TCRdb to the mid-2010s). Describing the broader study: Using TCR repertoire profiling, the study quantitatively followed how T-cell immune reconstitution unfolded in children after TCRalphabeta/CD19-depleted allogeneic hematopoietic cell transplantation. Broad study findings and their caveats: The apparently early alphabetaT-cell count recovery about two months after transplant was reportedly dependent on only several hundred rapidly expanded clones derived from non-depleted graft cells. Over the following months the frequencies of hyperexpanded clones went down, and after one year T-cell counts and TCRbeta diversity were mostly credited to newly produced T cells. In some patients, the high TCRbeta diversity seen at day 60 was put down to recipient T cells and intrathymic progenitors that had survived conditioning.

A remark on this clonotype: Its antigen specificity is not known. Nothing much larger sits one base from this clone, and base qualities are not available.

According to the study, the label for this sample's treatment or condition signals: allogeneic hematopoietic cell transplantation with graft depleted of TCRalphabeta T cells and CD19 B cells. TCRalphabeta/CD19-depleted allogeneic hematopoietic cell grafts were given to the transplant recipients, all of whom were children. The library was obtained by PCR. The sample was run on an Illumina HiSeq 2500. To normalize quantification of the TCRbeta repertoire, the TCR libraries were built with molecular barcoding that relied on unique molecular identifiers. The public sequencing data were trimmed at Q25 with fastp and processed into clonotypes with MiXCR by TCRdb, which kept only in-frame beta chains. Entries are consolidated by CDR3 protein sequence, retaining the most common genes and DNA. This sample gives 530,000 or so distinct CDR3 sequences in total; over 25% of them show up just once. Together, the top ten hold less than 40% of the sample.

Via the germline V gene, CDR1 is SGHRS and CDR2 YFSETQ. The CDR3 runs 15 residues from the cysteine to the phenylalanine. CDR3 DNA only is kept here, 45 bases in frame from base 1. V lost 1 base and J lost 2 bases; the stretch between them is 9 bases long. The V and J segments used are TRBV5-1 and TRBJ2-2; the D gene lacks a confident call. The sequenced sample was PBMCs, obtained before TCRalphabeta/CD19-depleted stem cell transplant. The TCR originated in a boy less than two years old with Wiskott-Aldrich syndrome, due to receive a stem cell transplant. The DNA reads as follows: TGCGCCAGCAGCTTGCCAGACCTTAACACCGGGGAGCTGTTTTTT. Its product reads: CASSLPDLNTGELFF.